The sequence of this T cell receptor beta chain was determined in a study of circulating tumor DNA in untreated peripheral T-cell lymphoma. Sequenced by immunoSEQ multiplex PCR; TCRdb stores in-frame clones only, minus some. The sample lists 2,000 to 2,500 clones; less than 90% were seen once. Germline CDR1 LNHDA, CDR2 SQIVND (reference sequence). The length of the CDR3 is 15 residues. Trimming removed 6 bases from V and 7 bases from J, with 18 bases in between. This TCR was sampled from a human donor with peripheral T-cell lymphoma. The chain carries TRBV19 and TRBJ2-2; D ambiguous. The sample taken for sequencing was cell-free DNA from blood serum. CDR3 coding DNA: TGTGCCAGTAGGGCACCCGGGTCGAAGGGCGGGGAGCTGTTTTTT. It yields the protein CASRAPGSKGGELFF.